These 8 T cell receptor beta chains were sequenced from one sample in a study of naive and memory T cell subsets. The SP2 primer and nested alpha and beta constant region primers amplified ligated cDNA in four rounds. TCRdb passed the 5' RACE reads through MiXCR, listing each CDR3 protein once. The data contain tens of thousands of distinct CDR3 sequences, 7.2% of them singletons. The library had UMIs added by 3' ligation of an oligonucleotide to TCR cDNA. These receptors originate from a male donor in good health.

Only a few counts were recorded for this clonotype. V gene TRBV28 combines with J gene TRBJ2-2; D not certain. The V and J ends lost 5 bases and 5 bases respectively, with 12 bases between them. Germline CDR1 reads MDHEN; CDR2 reads SYDVKM. CDR3 length equals 14 residues. The DNA for the CDR3 is TGTGCCAGCAGTATACCAACATGGACCGGGGAGCTGTTTTTT. As protein: CASSIPTWTGELFF.

This clonotype was counted a few times. The CDR3 loop reads CASISAGGYEQYF. The DNA for the CDR3 is TGTGCCAGCATTTCAGCGGGCGGCTACGAGCAGTACTTC. The J gene is TRBJ2-7, the V gene TRBV27; a possible D gene is TRBD2 (6 bases). The CDR3 is 13 amino acids. Trimming cost V 7 bases and J 3 bases, with 13 bases left between them. Germline V gene data show CDR1 as MNHEY and CDR2 as SMNVEV (reference sequence).

There are many counts of this clonotype. The chain couples TRBV5-4 to TRBJ2-3; possible D gene TRBD2, 6 bases. Germline V gene lookup returns CDR1 SGHNT and CDR2 YYREEE (reference sequence). V was clipped by 4 bases and J by 3 bases, with 6 bases between them. The CDR3 runs to 12 residues. The CDR3 loop is CASSGGTDTQYF. The CDR3 DNA reads TGTGCCAGCAGCGGGGGGACAGATACGCAGTATTTT.

This clonotype was seen a handful of times. The chain links TRBV10-2 to TRBJ1-5; 8 bases are a match to TRBD1. With V trimmed by 6 bases and J by 6 bases, 4 bases remained unmatched. Germline V CDR1 and CDR2: WSHSY, SAAADI. The CDR3 has 13 residues. This chain's CDR3 is CASSVQGGQPQHF. For the CDR3, the DNA is TGCGCCAGCAGCGTACAGGGGGGTCAGCCCCAGCATTTT.

This clonotype was seen repeatedly, ten times or more. The chain is built from TRBV20-1 and TRBJ1-2; D gene ambiguous. Trimming left V 6 bases short and J 7 bases short, with 15 bases between. The CDR3 contains 12 residues. The V gene's germline CDR1 is DFQATT and CDR2 SNEGSKA (reference sequence). CDR3 sequence reads: CSARGRIGGYTF. In DNA form, the CDR3 reads TGCAGTGCCCGAGGGAGGATAGGTGGCTACACCTTC.

Ten or more counts support this clonotype. The rearrangement links TRBV20-1 to TRBJ2-4; D is tentatively TRBD1 or TRBD2 (7 bases each). There are 16 residues in the CDR3. The V and J ends lost 5 bases and 0 bases respectively, with 17 bases between them. Germline V gene lookup returns CDR1 DFQATT and CDR2 SNEGSKA (reference sequence). The CDR3: CSAQRQGGLAKNIQYF. DNA of the CDR3: TGCAGTGCTCAGAGACAGGGAGGGTTAGCCAAAAACATTCAGTACTTC.

There are many counts of this clonotype. The CDR3 DNA reads TGTGCCAGCGATTGGCGCTTGGGCCCCCAGCATTTT. This gives the protein CASDWRLGPQHF. This rearrangement joins TRBV21-1 to TRBJ1-5; the table's D call, TRBD1, has no DNA check behind it. TRBV21-1 corresponds to a pseudogene. CDR3 length equals 12 residues.

The rearrangement uses TRBV19 and TRBJ2-7; 11 nucleotides line up with TRBD2. The CDR3 is made up of 15 amino acids. Germline trimming cut 3 bases from V and 0 bases from J; bases unmatched to any gene: 1. CDR1 is LNHDA and CDR2 is SQIVND in the germline V gene (reference sequence). In nucleotides, the CDR3 is TGTGCCAGTAGTATGACTAGCGGGATCTCCTACGAGCAGTACTTC. This sequence encodes CASSMTSGISYEQYF.